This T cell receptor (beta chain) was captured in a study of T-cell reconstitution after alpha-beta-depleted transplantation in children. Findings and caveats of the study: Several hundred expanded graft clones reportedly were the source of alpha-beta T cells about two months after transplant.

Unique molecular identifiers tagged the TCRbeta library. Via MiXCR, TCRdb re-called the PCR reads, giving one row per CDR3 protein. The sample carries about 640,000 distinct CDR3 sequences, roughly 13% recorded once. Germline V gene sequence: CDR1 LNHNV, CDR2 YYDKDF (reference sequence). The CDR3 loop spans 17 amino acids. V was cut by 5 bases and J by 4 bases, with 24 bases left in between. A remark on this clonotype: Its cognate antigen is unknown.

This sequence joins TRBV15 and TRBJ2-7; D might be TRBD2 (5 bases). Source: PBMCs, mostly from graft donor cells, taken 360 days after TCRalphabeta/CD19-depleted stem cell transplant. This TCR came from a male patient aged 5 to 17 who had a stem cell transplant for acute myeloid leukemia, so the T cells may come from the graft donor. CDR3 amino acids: CATSRGGAKAMGYEQYF. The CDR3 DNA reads TGTGCCACCAGCCGCGGAGGCGCGAAGGCCATGGGTTACGAGCAGTACTTC.